This TCR beta chain derives from a study of CD4 T cells in relation to SARS-CoV-2 and coronaviruses. The study's findings and limits: The cross-reactivity analysis covered only spike protein, not other viral proteins.

CD4+ T cells from unexposed donors were obtained before the COVID-19 pandemic (2011-2018). TCRdb's copy holds only in-frame clones and misses some; the assay was immunoSEQ multiplex PCR. This sample has tens of thousands of clones, with approximately 93% found just once. A word on this clone: As yet, its antigen is unknown.

There are 17 residues in the CDR3. With V trimmed by 6 bases and J by 1 base, 11 bases remained unmatched. Germline CDR1 is ENHRY and CDR2 is SYGVKD. Sample: naive CD4+ T cells from PBMCs. Regarding subset: naive CD4+ T cells isolated by negative enrichment. This sequence originates from a human donor in good health. The rearrangement uses TRBV10-3 and TRBJ2-7; TRBD1 matches 11 bases. CDR3 bases: TGTGCCATCAGCGCCGGGACAGGGGGTTTGACTTCCTACGAGCAGTACTTC. It encodes CAISAGTGGLTSYEQYF.